This TCR beta chain emerged from a study of cytomegalovirus exposure and HLA in healthy donors. Between the trimmed V and J ends, which lost 6 bases and 8 bases, there was a span of 14 bases. Germline V lookup: CDR1 MRHNA, CDR2 SNTAGT. The CDR3 sequence is 13 residues long. Findings of the study overall: When analyzed later, a missense DCLRE1C variant was found to be linked to TCR beta V- and J-gene trimming. HLA allele associations emerged for around 15,000 TCR beta sequences in a later analysis, at 0.05 false discovery rate.

Amplification used 60 Vbeta primers and 13 Jbeta primers. The protocol was immunoSEQ multiplex PCR, while the TCRdb copy is restricted to in-frame clones and leaves out a portion. Its listing shows approximately 190,000 clones. A remark on this clone: Its target is unknown.

This rearrangement joins TRBV6-4 to TRBJ2-1; tentatively, D is TRBD2 (5 bases). The receptor was derived from a boy between 5 and 17 years old in good health and CMV-seronegative. Sample: PBMCs. CDR3 amino acids: CASSPGNYDEQFF. In DNA, the CDR3 is TGTGCCAGCAGCCCCGGGAATTACGATGAGCAGTTCTTC.